This TCR beta chain was sequenced during a study of follicular helper T cells after annual influenza vaccination. On this clone itself: Antigen unknown.

TCRdb's copy holds only in-frame clones and misses some; the assay was immunoSEQ multiplex PCR. The sample holds 9,500 to 15,000 clones; about 80% are singletons and the top ten take roughly 3.6%. Stated time point: 2015-2016 season, pre-vaccination. Cells are cTfh (non-naive CD4+CXCR5+PD-1+), split by ICOS and CD38 into double-positive or double-negative. General study findings and limits: ICOS+CD38+ cTfh clonality change tracked circulating plasmablast frequency change.

Deletions cut 3 bases from V and 5 bases from J, with 10 bases between. The CDR3 has 14 amino acids. Per the germline V gene, CDR1 is ENHRY and CDR2 is SYGVKD. This sequence originates from an adult who received the influenza vaccine. This chain joins TRBV10-3 and TRBJ1-4; unclear D gene. The specimen comprised CXCR5+ CD38- circulating T follicular helper cells from blood, sampled on the day of influenza vaccination. Subset denoted: circulating Tfh, non-naive CD4+CXCR5+PD-1+ (ICOS+CD38+ or ICOS-CD38-). The CDR3 protein is CAISDIETNEKLFF. In nucleotides, the CDR3 is TGTGCCATCAGTGACATAGAGACAAATGAAAAACTGTTTTTT.